This T cell receptor (beta chain) was found in a study of PD-1 blockade in classical Hodgkin lymphoma. Regarding the study as a whole: A reduction in baseline TCR diversity was reportedly seen in newly diagnosed patients relative to healthy donors. Newly diagnosed patients had diversity similar to the baseline diversity of complete responders. Later analyses included only patients treated at least 1 year post-ASCT.

The CDR3 loop spans 12 amino acids. The V end lost 8 bases, the J end lost 0 bases, and 7 bases lay between the germline ends. Per the germline V gene, CDR1 is SNHLY and CDR2 is FYNNEI. Remarks on this clone: No antigen is known for it.

No patient escaped relapse after autologous stem cell transplantation, and brentuximab vedotin exposure varied. The study recorded best responses of complete response, partial response or progressive disease. Method: immunoSEQ multiplex PCR; TCRdb's copy keeps in-frame clones and lacks some. The sample consists of under 70,000 clones, 88% of them appearing once. This clonotype originated in a human donor with classical Hodgkin lymphoma. This specimen was peripheral blood mononuclear cells (PBMCs), taken at baseline. The gene calls are TRBV2 and TRBJ1-2, with D uncertain. The CDR3 DNA follows: TGTGCCAGCGCGTTGGCTAACTATGGCTACACCTTC. It yields the protein CASALANYGYTF.